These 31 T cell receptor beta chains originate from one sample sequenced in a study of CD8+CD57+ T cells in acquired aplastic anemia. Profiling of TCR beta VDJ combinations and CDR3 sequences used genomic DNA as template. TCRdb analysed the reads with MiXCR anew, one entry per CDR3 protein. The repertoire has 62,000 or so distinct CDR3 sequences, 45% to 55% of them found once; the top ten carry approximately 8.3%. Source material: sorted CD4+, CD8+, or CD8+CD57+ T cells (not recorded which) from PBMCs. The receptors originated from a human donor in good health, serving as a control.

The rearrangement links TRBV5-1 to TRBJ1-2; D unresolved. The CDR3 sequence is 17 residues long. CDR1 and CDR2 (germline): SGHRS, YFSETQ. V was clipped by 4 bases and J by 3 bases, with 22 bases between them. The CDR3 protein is CASSRVVQTGWDYGYTF. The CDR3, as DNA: TGCGCCAGCAGCAGGGTCGTCCAAACCGGGTGGGACTATGGCTACACCTTC. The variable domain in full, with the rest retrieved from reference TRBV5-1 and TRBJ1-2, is KAGVTQTPRYLIKTRGQQVTLSCSPISGHRSVSWYQQTPGQGLQFLFEYFSETQRNKGNFPGRFSGRQFSNSRSEMNVSTLELGDSALYLCASSRVVQTGWDYGYTFGSGTRLTVV.

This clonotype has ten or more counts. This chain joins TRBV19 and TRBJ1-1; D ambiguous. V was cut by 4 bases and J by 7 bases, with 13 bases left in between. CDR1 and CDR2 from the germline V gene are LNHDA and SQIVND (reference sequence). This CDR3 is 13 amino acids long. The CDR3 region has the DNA TGTGCCAGTAGTAGAGGTTGGGGATTTGAAGCTTTCTTT. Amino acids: CASSRGWGFEAFF.

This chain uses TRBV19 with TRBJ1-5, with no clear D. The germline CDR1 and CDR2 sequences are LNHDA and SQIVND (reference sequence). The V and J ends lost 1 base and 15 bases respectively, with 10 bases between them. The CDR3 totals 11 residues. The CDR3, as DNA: TGTGCCAGTAGTATAGGGGGAATATGGCATTTT. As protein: CASSIGGIWHF. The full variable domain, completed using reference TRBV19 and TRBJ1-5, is DGGITQSPKYLFRKEGQNVTLSCEQNLNHDAMYWYRQDPGQGLRLIYYSQIVNDFQKGDIAEGYSVSREKKESFPLTVTSAQKNPTAFYLCASSIGGIWHFGDGTRLSIL.

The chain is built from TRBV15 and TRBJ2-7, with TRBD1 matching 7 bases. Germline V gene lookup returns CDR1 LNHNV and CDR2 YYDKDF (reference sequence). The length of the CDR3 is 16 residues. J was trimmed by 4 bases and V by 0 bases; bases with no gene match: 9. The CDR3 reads CATSRDRLQGMYEQYF. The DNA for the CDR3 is TGTGCCACCAGCAGAGATCGCCTACAGGGGATGTACGAGCAGTACTTC.

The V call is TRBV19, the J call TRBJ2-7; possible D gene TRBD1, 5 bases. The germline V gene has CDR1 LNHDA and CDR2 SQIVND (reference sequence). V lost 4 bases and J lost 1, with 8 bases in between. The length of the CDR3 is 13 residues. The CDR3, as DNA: TGTGCCAGTAGTAGGGCAGGGTCCTACGAGCAGTACTTC. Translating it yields CASSRAGSYEQYF.

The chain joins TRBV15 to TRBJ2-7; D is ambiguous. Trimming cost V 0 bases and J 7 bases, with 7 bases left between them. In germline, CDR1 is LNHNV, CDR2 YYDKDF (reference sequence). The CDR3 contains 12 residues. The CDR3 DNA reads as TGTGCCACCAGCAGAGATCGTGTGGAGCAGTACTTC. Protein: CATSRDRVEQYF.

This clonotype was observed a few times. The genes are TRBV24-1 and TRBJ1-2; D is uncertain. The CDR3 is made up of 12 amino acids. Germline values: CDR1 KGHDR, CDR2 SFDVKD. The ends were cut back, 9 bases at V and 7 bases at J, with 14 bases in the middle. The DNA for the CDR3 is TGTGCCACCTCCTACGGAGGCGCTGGCTACACCTTC. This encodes CATSYGGAGYTF.

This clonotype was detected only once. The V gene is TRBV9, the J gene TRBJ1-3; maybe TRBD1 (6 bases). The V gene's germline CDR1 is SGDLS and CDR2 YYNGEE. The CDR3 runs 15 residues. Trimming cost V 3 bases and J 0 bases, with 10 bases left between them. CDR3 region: CASSDDRSSGNTIYF. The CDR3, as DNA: TGTGCCAGCAGCGACGACAGGTCCTCTGGAAACACCATATATTTT.

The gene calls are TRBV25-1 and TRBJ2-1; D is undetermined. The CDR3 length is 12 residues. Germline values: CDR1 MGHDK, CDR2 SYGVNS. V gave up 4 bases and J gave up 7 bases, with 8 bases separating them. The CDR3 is CASSGTLNEQFF. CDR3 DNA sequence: TGTGCCAGCAGTGGAACACTTAATGAGCAGTTCTTC.

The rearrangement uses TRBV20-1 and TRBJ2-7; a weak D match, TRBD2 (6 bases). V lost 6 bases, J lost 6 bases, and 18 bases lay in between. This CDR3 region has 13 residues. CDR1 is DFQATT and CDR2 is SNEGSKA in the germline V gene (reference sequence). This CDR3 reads CSARRDPAGEQYF. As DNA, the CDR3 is TGCAGTGCCCGGAGGGATCCGGCAGGCGAGCAGTACTTC.

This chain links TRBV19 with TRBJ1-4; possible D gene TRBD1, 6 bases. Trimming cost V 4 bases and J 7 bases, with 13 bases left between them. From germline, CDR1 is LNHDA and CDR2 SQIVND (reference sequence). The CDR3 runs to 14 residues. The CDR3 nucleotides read TGTGCCAGTAGTAATGTCGACAGGACTGAAAAACTGTTTTTT. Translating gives CASSNVDRTEKLFF. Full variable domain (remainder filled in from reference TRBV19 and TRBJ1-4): DGGITQSPKYLFRKEGQNVTLSCEQNLNHDAMYWYRQDPGQGLRLIYYSQIVNDFQKGDIAEGYSVSREKKESFPLTVTSAQKNPTAFYLCASSNVDRTEKLFFGSGTQLSVL.

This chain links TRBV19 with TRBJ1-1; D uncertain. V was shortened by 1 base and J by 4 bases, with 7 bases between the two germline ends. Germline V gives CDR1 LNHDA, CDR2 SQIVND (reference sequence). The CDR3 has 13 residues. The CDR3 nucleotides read TGTGCCAGTAGTATAGGACGGGGCACTGAAGCTTTCTTT. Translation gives CASSIGRGTEAFF.

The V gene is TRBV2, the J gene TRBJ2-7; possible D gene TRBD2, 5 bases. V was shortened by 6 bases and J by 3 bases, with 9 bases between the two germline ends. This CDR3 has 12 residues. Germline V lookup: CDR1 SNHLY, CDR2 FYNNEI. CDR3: CASRRAFYEQYF. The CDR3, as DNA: TGTGCCAGCAGGAGGGCCTTCTACGAGCAGTACTTC. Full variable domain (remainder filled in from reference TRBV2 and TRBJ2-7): EPEVTQTPSHQVTQMGQEVILRCVPISNHLYFYWYRQILGQKVEFLVSFYNNEISEKSEIFDDQFSVERPDGSNFTLKIRSTKLEDSAMYFCASRRAFYEQYFGPGTRLTVT.

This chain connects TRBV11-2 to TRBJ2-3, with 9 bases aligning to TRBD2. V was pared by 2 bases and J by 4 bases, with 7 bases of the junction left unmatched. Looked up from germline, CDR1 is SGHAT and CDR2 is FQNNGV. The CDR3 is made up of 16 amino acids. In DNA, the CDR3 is TGTGCCAGCAGCTTATTAACCGCGGGAGGGGCAGATACGCAGTATTTT. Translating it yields CASSLLTAGGADTQYF.

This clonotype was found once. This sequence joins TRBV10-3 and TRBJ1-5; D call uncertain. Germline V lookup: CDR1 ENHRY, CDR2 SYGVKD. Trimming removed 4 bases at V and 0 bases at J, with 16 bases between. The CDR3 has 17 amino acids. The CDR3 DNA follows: TGTGCCATCAGTGCGCAAGGAACACCTTATAGCAATCAGCCCCAGCATTTT. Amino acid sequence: CAISAQGTPYSNQPQHF.

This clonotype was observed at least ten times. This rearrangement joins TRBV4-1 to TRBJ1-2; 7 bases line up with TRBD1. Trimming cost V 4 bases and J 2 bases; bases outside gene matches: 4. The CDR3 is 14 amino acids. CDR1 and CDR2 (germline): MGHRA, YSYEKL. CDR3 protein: CASSPGQENYGYTF. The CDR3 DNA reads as TGCGCCAGCAGCCCCGGACAGGAAAACTATGGCTACACCTTC.

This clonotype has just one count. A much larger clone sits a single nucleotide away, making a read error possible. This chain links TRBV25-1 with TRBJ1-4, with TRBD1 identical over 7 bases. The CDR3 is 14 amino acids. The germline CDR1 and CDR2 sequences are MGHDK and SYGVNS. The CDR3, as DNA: TGTGCCAGCAGCCCACAGGGGCTTAATGAAGAACTGTTTTTT. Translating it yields CASSPQGLNEELFF.

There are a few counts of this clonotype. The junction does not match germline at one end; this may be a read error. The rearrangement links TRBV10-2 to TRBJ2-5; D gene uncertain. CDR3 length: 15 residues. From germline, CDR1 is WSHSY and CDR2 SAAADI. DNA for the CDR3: TGCGCCAGTAGTGGATCGGGCTTAGCTGGCGAGACCCAGTACTTC. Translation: CASSGSGLAGETQYF.

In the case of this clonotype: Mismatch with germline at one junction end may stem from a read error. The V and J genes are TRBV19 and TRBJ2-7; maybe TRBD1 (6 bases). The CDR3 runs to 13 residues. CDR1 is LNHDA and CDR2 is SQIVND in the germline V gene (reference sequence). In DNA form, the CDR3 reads TGCGCCAGTAGTATTGGACAGCCATACGAGCAGTACTTC. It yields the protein CASSIGQPYEQYF.

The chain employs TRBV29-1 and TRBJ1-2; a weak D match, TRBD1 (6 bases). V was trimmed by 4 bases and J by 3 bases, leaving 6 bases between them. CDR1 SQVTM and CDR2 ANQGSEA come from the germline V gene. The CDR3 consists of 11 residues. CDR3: CSVGQDYGYTF. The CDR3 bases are TGCAGCGTTGGACAGGACTATGGCTACACCTTC. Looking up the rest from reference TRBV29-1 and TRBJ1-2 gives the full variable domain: SAVISQKPSRDICQRGTSLTIQCQVDSQVTMMFWYRQQPGQSLTLIATANQGSEATYESGFVIDKFPISRPNLTFSTLTVSNMSPEDSSIYLCSVGQDYGYTFGSGTRLTVV.

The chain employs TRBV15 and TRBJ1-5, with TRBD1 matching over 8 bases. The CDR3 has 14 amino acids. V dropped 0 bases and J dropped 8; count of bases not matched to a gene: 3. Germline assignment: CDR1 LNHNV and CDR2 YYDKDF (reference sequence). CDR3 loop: CATSRDTGGKPQHF. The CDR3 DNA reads TGTGCCACCAGCAGAGATACAGGGGGGAAGCCCCAGCATTTT.

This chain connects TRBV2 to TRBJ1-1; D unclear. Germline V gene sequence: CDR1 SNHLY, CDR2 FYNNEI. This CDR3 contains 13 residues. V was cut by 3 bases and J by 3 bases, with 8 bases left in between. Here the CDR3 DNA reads TGTGCCAGCAGTGACAACACGGACACTGAAGCTTTCTTT. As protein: CASSDNTDTEAFF.

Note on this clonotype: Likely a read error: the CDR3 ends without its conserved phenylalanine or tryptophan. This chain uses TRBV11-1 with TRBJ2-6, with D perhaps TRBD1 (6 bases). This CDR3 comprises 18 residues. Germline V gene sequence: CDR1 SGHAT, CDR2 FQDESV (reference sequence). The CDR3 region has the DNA TGTGCCAGCAGCTTATTACAGGGAAAGGGCTCTGAGGCCAACGTCCTGACTCTC. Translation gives CASSLLQGKGSEANVLTL.

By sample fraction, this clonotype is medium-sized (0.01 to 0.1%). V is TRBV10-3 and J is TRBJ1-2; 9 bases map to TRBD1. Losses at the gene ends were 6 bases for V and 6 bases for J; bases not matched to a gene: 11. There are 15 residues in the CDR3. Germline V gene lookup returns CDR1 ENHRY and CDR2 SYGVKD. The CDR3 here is CAISVTGGGRDGYTF. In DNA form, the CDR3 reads TGTGCCATCAGCGTTACAGGGGGCGGCCGAGATGGCTACACCTTC.

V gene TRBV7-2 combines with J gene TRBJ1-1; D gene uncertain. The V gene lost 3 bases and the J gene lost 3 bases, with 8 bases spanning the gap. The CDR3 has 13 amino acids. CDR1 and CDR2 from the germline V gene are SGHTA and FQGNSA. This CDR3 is CASSFQPYTEAFF. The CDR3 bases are TGTGCCAGCAGCTTCCAGCCGTACACTGAAGCTTTCTTT.

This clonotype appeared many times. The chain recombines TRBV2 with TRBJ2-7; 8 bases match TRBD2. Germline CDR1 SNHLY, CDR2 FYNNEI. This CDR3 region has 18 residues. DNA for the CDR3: TGTGCGGGCGCCAGCAGTGAAGTGTATAGCGGGGCCCCCTACGAGCAGTACTTC. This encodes CAGASSEVYSGAPYEQYF.

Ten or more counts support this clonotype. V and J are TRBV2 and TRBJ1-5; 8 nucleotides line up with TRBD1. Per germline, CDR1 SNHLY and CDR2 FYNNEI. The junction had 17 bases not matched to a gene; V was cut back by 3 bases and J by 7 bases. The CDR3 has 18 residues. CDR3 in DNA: TGTGCCAGCAGTGATTTAGGACAGGGCGTTCTTCTAGGACAGCCCCAGCATTTT. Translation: CASSDLGQGVLLGQPQHF.

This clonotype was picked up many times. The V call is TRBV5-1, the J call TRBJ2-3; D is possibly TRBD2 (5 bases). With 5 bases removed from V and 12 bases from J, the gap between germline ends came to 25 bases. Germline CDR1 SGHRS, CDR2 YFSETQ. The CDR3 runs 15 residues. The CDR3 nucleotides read TGCGCCAGCAGTCCCCGAAATGATTATAGCGTCGTTCAGTATTTT. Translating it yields CASSPRNDYSVVQYF.

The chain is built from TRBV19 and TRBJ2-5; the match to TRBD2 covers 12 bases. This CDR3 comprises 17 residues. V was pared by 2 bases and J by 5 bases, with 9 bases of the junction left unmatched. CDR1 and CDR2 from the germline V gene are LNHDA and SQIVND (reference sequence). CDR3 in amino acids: CASSIKGLAGLRETQYF. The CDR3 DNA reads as TGTGCCAGTAGTATAAAAGGACTAGCGGGGTTGCGGGAGACCCAGTACTTC.

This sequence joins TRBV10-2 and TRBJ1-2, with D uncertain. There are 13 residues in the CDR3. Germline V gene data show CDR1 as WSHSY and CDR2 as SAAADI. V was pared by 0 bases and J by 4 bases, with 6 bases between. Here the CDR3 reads CASSESRTYGYTF. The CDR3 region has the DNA TGCGCCAGCAGTGAGTCGCGGACCTATGGCTACACCTTC.

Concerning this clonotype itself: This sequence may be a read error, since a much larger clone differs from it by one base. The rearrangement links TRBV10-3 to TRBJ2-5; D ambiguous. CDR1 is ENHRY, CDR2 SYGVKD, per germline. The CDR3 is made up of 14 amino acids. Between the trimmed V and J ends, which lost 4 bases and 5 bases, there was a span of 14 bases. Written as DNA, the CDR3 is TGTGCCATCAGTGGCGGTGGGCGCCTGGAGACCCAGTACTTC. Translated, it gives CAISGGGRLETQYF.